This T cell receptor beta chain was captured by sequencing in a study of blood T cell repertoires in COVID-19. At the level of the study: Researchers got acute and convalescent COVID-19 samples from the United States, Italy and Spain.

Produced via immunoSEQ multiplex PCR; TCRdb's table is partial and in-frame only. The sample has about 86,000 clones, about 85% seen once; the top ten hold nearly 3.5%. This CDR3 comprises 16 residues. Trimming took 6 bases from V and 6 from J; bases not matched to a gene: 15. The germline gives CDR1 MDHEN, CDR2 SYDVKM. The sequence derives from a man between 45 and 60 years old with acute or convalescent COVID-19. The sample consisted of peripheral blood. The V call is TRBV28, the J call TRBJ2-5, with 8 bases fitting TRBD2. This CDR3 reads CASSTAGTSGYQTQYF. The CDR3 bases are TGTGCCAGCAGCACGGCGGGGACTAGTGGTTACCAGACCCAGTACTTC.